This T cell receptor (beta chain) was retrieved from a study (dated by TCRdb to the mid-2010s). A note on the overall study: The study examined whether tumor-infiltrating Tregs in breast cancer are drawn from blood Tregs or arise in situ by conversion from other CD4+ T cell subsets. Here is what the overall study found, with its caveats: The greatest overlap of tumor-infiltrating Treg TCR alpha and beta sequences was with tumor naive CD4+ T cells, followed next by blood naive CD4+ T cells. Validation in the larger cohort was restricted to a single TCR beta V-J rearrangement rather than whole repertoires. Tumor memory CD4+ T cell TCR gene usage clustered with blood and lymph node memory CD4+ cells and lymph node naive CD4+ cells.

Including the terminal cysteine and phenylalanine, the CDR3 comprises 17 residues. The only DNA kept is the CDR3, 51 bases in frame from the first base. After removal of 4 bases from V and 1 base from J, the junction retains 4 bases not matched to a gene. CDR1 and CDR2 were assigned from the germline V gene as SGHRS and YFSETQ. The Miltenyi Naive CD4+ T Cell Isolation kit was used to purify naive CD4+ T cells, and CD25 microbeads were used to remove Tregs. Tregs, naive and memory CD4+ T cells from tumor, blood and ipsilateral draining lymph nodes of about five breast cancer patients underwent full-length TCR alpha and beta sequencing. Tumor tissue and lymph nodes from ipsilateral axillary dissection were perfused with PBS, minced and digested with collagenase I and hyaluronidase. Mononuclear cells from lymph nodes or 45 to 60 ml of peripheral blood were isolated by Ficoll density gradient centrifugation. Sorted cell populations were confirmed by FACS to exceed 90% purity.

Full-length TCR variable regions were amplified by 5' RACE PCR using constant-region reverse primers, and then by semi-nested PCR using Nested Universal Primer A. Using the ReliaPrep RNA Cell Miniprep System, total RNA was extracted, and the SMARTer RACE 5'/3' Kit was then used to reverse transcribe the RNA into 5'RACE-ready cDNA. Full-length TCR alpha and beta libraries were barcoded with multiplex adaptors and sequenced on an Illumina MiSeq. On the authors' methods: For each of nine subset-tissue groups, sequencing data from the five patients were pooled, and the groups were compared by unsupervised clustering of TCR gene usage. The Morisita-Horn index was used to calculate repertoire similarity, with shared sequences weighted by how much each contributed to each repertoire. TCRdb's own reprocessing of the public reads used fastp at Q25 and MiXCR and kept productive beta chains. Every distinct CDR3 protein forms one entry, paired with its most common genes and DNA. The authors' filters were not applied to this entry. The sample includes tens of thousands of distinct CDR3 sequences, with about 26% observed a single time. The ten largest clones represent approximately 3.7% of the sample.

A remark on this clonotype: Its target antigen remains unknown. Per-base quality was not reported, and no clone a single base away is much larger than it.

Rearrangement joined TRBV5-1 to TRBJ2-3; TRBD2 agrees with 15 junctional bases. The sequenced material came from naive CD4+ T cells sorted from a lymph node. The cell subset or site tag for this specimen amounts to: naive CD4+ T cells, CD4+CD45RA+CD25-. This clonotype was sampled from a female donor with breast cancer. In nucleotide form, the sequence is TGCGCCAGCAGCGGGGGACTAGCGGGAGGAGGCACAGATACGCAGTATTTT. Its protein reads: CASSGGLAGGGTDTQYF.